The 5 T cell receptor beta chains given below trace back to one sample, sequenced in a study of T cell responses to AZD1222 COVID-19 vaccine. Assay: immunoSEQ multiplex PCR; the TCRdb copy retains only in-frame clones and omits some. The sample holds 180,000 or so clones, around 90% seen once. The source material was peripheral blood, sampled on day 0 of AZD1222 vaccination. Receptors originate from an adult in good health.

Worth noting for this clone: The same CDR3 is also encoded by other DNA sequences in this sample. The chain couples TRBV12-3 or TRBV12-4 to TRBJ2-5; TRBD1 aligns across 7 bases. The CDR3 loop spans 13 amino acids. Germline trimming cut 6 bases from V and 2 bases from J; bases unmatched to any gene: 3. Written as DNA, the CDR3 is TGTGCCAGCAGCCGGGGACAGCAAGAGACCCAGTACTTC. Translated, it gives CASSRGQQETQYF.

The chain is built from TRBV6-1 and TRBJ1-6; D uncertain. The V gene's germline CDR1 is MNHNS and CDR2 SASEGT. The CDR3 extends over 14 amino acids. V gave up 8 bases and J gave up 10 bases, with 18 bases separating them. The CDR3 here is CASLRSADGSPLHF. DNA for the CDR3: TGTGCCAGCCTACGCTCGGCGGATGGATCACCCCTCCACTTT.

A single count supports this clone. This rearrangement joins TRBV18 to TRBJ1-6; no clear D gene. V was shortened by 3 bases and J by 5 bases, with 8 bases between the two germline ends. Germline CDR1 is KGHSH and CDR2 is LQKENI. This CDR3 comprises 14 residues. The CDR3 DNA sequence: TGTGCCAGCTCACCCGCGAGGGATAATTCACCCCTCCACTTT. This gives the protein CASSPARDNSPLHF.

The chain has TRBV19 and TRBJ2-1, with TRBD2 matching over 8 bases. Germline CDR1 is LNHDA and CDR2 is SQIVND (reference sequence). CDR3 length: 17 residues. J was trimmed by 2 bases and V by 2 bases; bases with no gene match: 8. The CDR3 spells CASSIQGGRIPYNEQFF. CDR3 in DNA: TGTGCCAGTAGTATACAGGGCGGGAGGATCCCCTACAATGAGCAGTTCTTC.

The rearrangement links TRBV5-1 to TRBJ2-1, with D possibly being TRBD1 or TRBD2 (5 bases each). The CDR3 is made up of 17 amino acids. V was cut by 4 bases and J by 0 bases, with 17 bases left in between. CDR1 and CDR2 from the germline V gene are SGHRS and YFSETQ. The CDR3 sequence is CASSPRGTQSSYNEQFF. The CDR3 DNA follows: TGCGCCAGCAGCCCACGAGGGACCCAGAGCTCCTACAATGAGCAGTTCTTC.